This T cell receptor (beta chain) was captured by sequencing in a study of response to subunit inactivated influenza vaccine. Study conclusions and caveats: There was a suggestion from the authors that each seasonal influenza vaccination recruits few new T cells.

This clonotype was counted many times. No antigen is known for it. TCRdb re-derived calls from the RT-PCR reads in MiXCR, one entry per CDR3 protein. The profile covers over 400,000 distinct CDR3 sequences, with around 13% appearing a single time and over 10% taken by the ten largest. The CDR3 extends over 13 amino acids. CDR1 MNHEY and CDR2 SMNVEV come from the germline V gene (reference sequence). J gave up 7 bases and V 8 bases, and 4 bases lay outside the gene matches. The sequenced sample was PBMCs from blood, obtained 40 to 50 days after vaccination. This sequence was found in a man between 45 and 60 years old who received an inactivated influenza vaccine. This chain links TRBV27 with TRBJ2-3; 12 bases match TRBD1. The CDR3 region has the DNA TGTGCCAGCCGGGACAGGGGGCTATATACGCAGTATTTT. It specifies CASRDRGLYTQYF.